The entry that follows covers one T cell receptor beta chain sequence. Its antigen is not yet known. No much larger clone is present one base from it, and per-base qualities are unavailable. The sample is drawn from a study of cytomegalovirus exposure and HLA in healthy donors (dated by TCRdb to 2017 to 2019). Background on the whole study: According to a later analysis, one platform produced both the 120 validation repertoires and the approximately 660 repertoires of the first cohort. The aim of the study was to test whether cataloging public T cell receptors could identify signatures of past pathogen exposure. In addition to the first cohort of roughly 700 subjects, a separate validation cohort of 120 different subjects was used. To predict cytomegalovirus infection status, the study brought together high-throughput TCR immunosequencing, statistical association of individual TCRs with disease status, and machine learning.

Overall study results and their limits: Subsequent analysis determined that TCRs grouped into clusters in the first cohort also showed a tendency toward co-occurrence across the 120 validation repertoires, and approximately 94% of cluster scores exceeded 0. A later analysis lacked HLA typing for the validation cohort, so it scored co-occurrence in that cohort across all 110 or so repertoires. Cytomegalovirus status was reported to be diagnosed by the classifier with high specificity and sensitivity in both the original and validation cohorts. In the study, approximately 150 TCR beta chains were listed as associated with cytomegalovirus. The authors suggested that the approach could potentially be extended to other disease states and immunological phenotypes. Across donors, most TCR sequences were observed very rarely, whereas some public TCRs were present in many individuals. In vitro tests confirmed that a few of the cytomegalovirus-associated TCR beta chains recognize cytomegalovirus antigens.

Separate from the approximately 670-subject first cohort, the validation cohort of about 110 subjects was the group to which the donors belonged. Here V drops 7 bases and J drops 7 bases, and the junction holds 5 bases not matched to any gene. Taken from cysteine to phenylalanine, the CDR3 has 13 residues. The only DNA kept is the CDR3, 39 bases in frame from the first base. The germline V gene yields SGHRS for CDR1 and YFSETQ for CDR2. Library preparation was by the immunoSEQ multiplex PCR assay. The original pipeline was this. A statistical classification framework was built to diagnose cytomegalovirus status from the catalog of TCR beta chain sequences. TCRdb retrieved this table from immuneACCESS and kept in-frame rearrangements only. Not all clones are present; in checked studies, unresolved V genes account for under half, and no reason is known for the remainder. V, J and clone size reflect that table, while D and trimming were determined from the DNA. The sample table lists roughly 250,000 clones, around 86% of them with a count of one. The ten top clones hold around 1.2% of the sample.

The chain joins TRBV5-1 to TRBJ2-2, with 9 junctional bases fitting TRBD2. Material for sequencing was PBMCs. The receptor comes from a woman in her 30s in good health and CMV-seropositive. In nucleotides, the sequence is TGCGCCAGCTTTAGCGGGAGTCACGGGGAGCTGTTTTTT. Translated, it reads CASFSGSHGELFF.